These 4 T cell receptor beta chains originate from one sample sequenced in a study of shared clonotypes between healthy human individuals. CD8 cells classed as naive were CD45RO-negative and positively selected for CCR7, excluding terminally differentiated effector memory CD45RA+ cells. The protocol was immunoSEQ multiplex PCR, while the TCRdb copy is restricted to in-frame clones and leaves out a portion. The table has 2 million to 2.5 million clones, just under 95% seen once. Sequencing used naive CD8+ T cells sorted from blood. These receptor sequences come from a man aged 18-30 years in good health.

Concerning this clone itself: In the same sample, other DNA sequences code for this CDR3. The chain joins TRBV9 to TRBJ2-7; possible D gene TRBD1, 6 bases. The germline V gene has CDR1 SGDLS and CDR2 YYNGEE. This CDR3 contains 14 residues. The V end lost 5 bases, the J end lost 2 bases, and 14 bases lay between the germline ends. In DNA, the CDR3 is TGTGCCAGCAGTCCCTCAGGGGCAACCTACGAGCAGTACTTC. Residues: CASSPSGATYEQYF.

The count of this clone is one. The chain is built from TRBV30 and TRBJ1-2; D unclear. The CDR3 spans 12 residues. CDR1 GTSNPN and CDR2 SVGIG come from the germline V gene (reference sequence). Trimming took 5 bases from V and 4 from J, leaving 11 bases between them. The CDR3 bases are TGTGCCTGGGGGAGTACGGGCTATGGCTACACCTTC. Its protein product is CAWGSTGYGYTF.

The V gene is TRBV7-8, the J gene TRBJ2-5; D is unresolved. This CDR3 is 13 amino acids long. Germline V CDR1 and CDR2: SGHVS, FQNEAQ. V was shortened by 3 bases and J by 2 bases, with 7 bases between the two germline ends. CDR3 protein: CASSLGQQETQYF. The DNA for the CDR3 is TGTGCCAGCAGCTTGGGCCAGCAAGAGACCCAGTACTTC.

This chain joins TRBV19 and TRBJ1-2, with D tentatively TRBD1 (5 bases). V lost 2 bases, J lost 4 bases, and 14 bases lay in between. CDR1 and CDR2 from the germline V gene are LNHDA and SQIVND (reference sequence). CDR3 length equals 15 residues. CDR3 DNA sequence: TGTGCCAGTAGTATATCCGCAGGGTATGTCTATGGCTACACCTTC. Protein sequence: CASSISAGYVYGYTF.